What follows are 31 T cell receptor beta chains derived from one specimen sequenced in a study of T cells in Graves' hyperthyroidism and ophthalmopathy (dated by TCRdb to between 2018 and 2021). Libraries were built with multiplex PCR. TCRdb shows the sequencer as Illumina HiSeq 2000. The TCR beta CDR3 regions were amplified from the RNA transcripts. A first-round RT-PCR of the TCR CDR3 used the HTBI primer set with the Qiagen OneStep RT-PCR kit. TCRdb reprocessing: public reads trimmed at Q25 with fastp, clones called with MiXCR, in-frame beta chains kept. Each CDR3 protein appears once, grouped with its most common genes and DNA. The sample data list approximately 510,000 distinct CDR3 sequences, and approximately 49% of these were observed just once. Together, the top ten hold about 43% of the sample. Specimen: peripheral blood or thyroid tissue (not recorded which). The origin of the receptors is an adult woman with Graves' disease, either hyperthyroidism or ophthalmopathy (not recorded which).

This clonotype was recorded many times. This chain uses TRBV4-1 with TRBJ2-5, with D uncertain. Trimming took 0 bases from V and 5 from J, leaving 10 bases between them. CDR3 size: 14 residues. CDR1 is MGHRA and CDR2 is YSYEKL in the germline V gene. Here the CDR3 reads CASSQESMRETQYF. The CDR3 nucleotides read TGCGCCAGCAGCCAAGAATCCATGCGGGAGACCCAGTACTTC.

This chain joins TRBV5-1 and TRBJ1-1; 8 bases line up with TRBD1. V gave up 0 bases and J gave up 0 bases; unmatched junction bases: 7. The CDR3 is made up of 17 amino acids. The germline CDR1 and CDR2 sequences are SGHRS and YFSETQ. Written as DNA, the CDR3 is TGCGCCAGCAGCTTGGGGACAGGGCCCGGCATGAACACTGAAGCTTTCTTT. Its translation: CASSLGTGPGMNTEAFF.

This clonotype was detected many times. This chain uses TRBV20-1 with TRBJ1-5; D is undetermined. With 0 bases removed from V and 0 bases from J, the gap between germline ends came to 12 bases. Germline CDR1 and CDR2: DFQATT and SNEGSKA (reference sequence). The CDR3 runs 16 residues. The CDR3 DNA follows: TGCAGTGCTAGAGATCCGGGCAGCTCTAGCAATCAGCCCCAGCATTTT. Translated, it gives CSARDPGSSSNQPQHF.

J is TRBJ1-6 and V is TRBV10-3; D is ambiguous. Germline V gene lookup returns CDR1 ENHRY and CDR2 SYGVKD. The CDR3 runs to 10 residues. V gave up 0 bases and J gave up 14 bases, with 2 bases separating them. The CDR3 is CAISESALHF. CDR3 coding DNA: TGTGCCATCAGTGAGTCGGCCCTCCACTTT.

V is TRBV5-1 and J is TRBJ1-1; D gene unclear. This CDR3 has 13 amino acids. In germline, CDR1 is SGHRS, CDR2 YFSETQ. V shed 5 bases and J shed 1 base, with 9 bases lying between them. CDR3 nucleotide sequence: TGCGCCAGCAGGCTGGAGCCGAACACTGAAGCTTTCTTT. Encoded protein: CASRLEPNTEAFF.

The sample holds many counts of this clonotype. J is TRBJ1-2 and V is TRBV12-3 or TRBV12-4; D remains unclear. The CDR3 is made up of 12 amino acids. The ends were cut back, 7 bases at V and 8 bases at J, with 14 bases in the middle. CDR3 sequence reads: CASKLDGRGYTF. The CDR3 region has the DNA TGTGCCAGCAAACTCGACGGTCGAGGCTACACCTTC.

This clonotype was recorded many times. V is TRBV12-3 or TRBV12-4 and J is TRBJ2-2; 7 bases line up with TRBD1. The CDR3 runs to 15 residues. The J segment lost 0 bases and the V segment lost 5 bases, leaving 3 bases of the junction unmatched. The CDR3 nucleotides are TGTGCCAGCAGTCGCGGACAGGCGAACACCGGGGAGCTGTTTTTT. Encoded protein: CASSRGQANTGELFF.

This rearrangement joins TRBV9 to TRBJ1-6; D may be TRBD1 (5 bases). The CDR3 extends over 16 amino acids. CDR1 and CDR2 from the germline V gene are SGDLS and YYNGEE. Trimming removed 5 bases from V and 0 bases from J, with 12 bases in between. The DNA of the CDR3 is TGTGCCAGCAGTATTGACAGAAGCTCCTATAATTCACCCCTCCACTTT. Translated: CASSIDRSSYNSPLHF.

This clonotype was counted at least ten times. This chain joins TRBV7-9 and TRBJ1-6; D gene unclear. Germline V gene lookup returns CDR1 SEHNR and CDR2 FQNEAQ (reference sequence). The CDR3 runs to 17 residues. V was pared by 1 base and J by 0 bases, with 10 bases between. For the CDR3, the DNA is TGTGCCAGCAGCTTAGGACAAGAAAGCTCCTATAATTCACCCCTCCACTTT. It specifies CASSLGQESSYNSPLHF.

V and J are TRBV12-3 or TRBV12-4 and TRBJ2-7; a possible D gene is TRBD1 (6 bases). V was pared by 2 bases and J by 7 bases, with 9 bases between. The CDR3 extends over 12 amino acids. The CDR3 here is CASSLRGLEQYF. The CDR3, as DNA: TGTGCCAGCAGTTTAAGGGGGTTAGAGCAGTACTTC.

CDR3 region: CASSDGTFYEQYF. CDR3 coding DNA: TGTGCCAGCAGCGACGGGACTTTCTACGAGCAGTACTTC. This sequence joins TRBV9 and TRBJ2-7; TRBD2 is a possible D gene (6 bases). The ends were cut back, 3 bases at V and 3 bases at J, with 10 bases in the middle. The CDR3 sequence is 13 residues long. Germline V gene lookup returns CDR1 SGDLS and CDR2 YYNGEE. The entire variable domain, with the rest obtained from reference TRBV9 and TRBJ2-7, is as follows: DSGVTQTPKHLITATGQRVTLRCSPRSGDLSVYWYQQSLDQGLQFLIQYYNGEERAKGNILERFSAQQFPDLHSELNLSSLELGDSALYFCASSDGTFYEQYFGPGTRLTVT.

This clonotype was picked up many times. The gene calls are TRBV20-1 and TRBJ2-7; 7 bases are shared with TRBD1. Germline V gives CDR1 DFQATT, CDR2 SNEGSKA (reference sequence). The ends lost 2 bases at V and 1 base at J; junction bases unmatched: 5. The CDR3 is made up of 14 amino acids. The CDR3 region has the DNA TGCAGTGCTAGATTGCCAGGGGGTTCCTACGAGCAGTACTTC. Protein product: CSARLPGGSYEQYF.

This clonotype showed up just a few times. V is TRBV29-1 and J is TRBJ1-1; TRBD1 aligns across 7 bases. In germline, CDR1 is SQVTM, CDR2 ANQGSEA. Trimming cost V 7 bases and J 3 bases; bases outside gene matches: 5. This CDR3 region has 12 residues. The CDR3: CSGGGLDTEAFF. In DNA, the CDR3 is TGCAGCGGAGGGGGCTTGGACACTGAAGCTTTCTTT.

CDR3 nucleotide sequence: TGCAGCGTTGAAATGTCGGTCGCTAACTATGGCTACACCTTC. Translating it yields CSVEMSVANYGYTF. This chain links TRBV29-1 with TRBJ1-2; D gene unclear. The length of the CDR3 is 14 residues. Germline V gene sequence: CDR1 SQVTM, CDR2 ANQGSEA. Trimming took 2 bases from V and 0 from J, leaving 10 bases between them.

The genes are TRBV7-9 and TRBJ2-6; TRBD1 might be the D (6 bases). Between the trimmed V and J ends, which lost 4 bases and 9 bases, there was a span of 10 bases. CDR3 length: 13 amino acids. Germline assignment: CDR1 SEHNR and CDR2 FQNEAQ (reference sequence). CDR3 protein: CASSWGPNNVLTF. DNA of the CDR3: TGTGCCAGCAGCTGGGGGCCCAACAACGTCCTGACTTTC.

Of note for this clonotype: The junction departs from germline at one end; a sequencing error may be responsible. This sequence joins TRBV7-8 and TRBJ2-3, with D perhaps matching TRBD2 (7 bases). The CDR3 is made up of 16 amino acids. Per the germline V gene, CDR1 is SGHVS and CDR2 is FQNEAQ. The CDR3 DNA sequence: TGTGCCAGCAGCTCCCTATGGGAGCGGGACACAGATACGCAATATTTT. This sequence encodes CASSSLWERDTDTQYF.

The J gene is TRBJ2-6, the V gene TRBV13; TRBD1 agrees at 9 bases. The CDR3 is 18 amino acids. The germline gives CDR1 PRHDT, CDR2 FYEKMQ (reference sequence). V lost 5 bases and J lost 3; bases outside the gene matches: 11. The DNA of the CDR3 is TGTGCCAGCAGCCCCCGGGACAGGGAGACTCATGGGGCCAACGTCCTGACTTTC. Residues: CASSPRDRETHGANVLTF.

Only a few counts were recorded for this clonotype. This may come from a read error, since a much larger clone is one base off. The chain combines TRBV11-3 with TRBJ2-7; 15 bases match TRBD2. The germline V gene encodes CDR1 SGHNT and CDR2 YENEEA. CDR3 length: 15 amino acids. Trimming at V came to 5 bases and at J to 5 bases, leaving 4 bases not matched to a gene. Here the CDR3 reads CASSRGTSGRNEQYF. CDR3 nucleotides: TGTGCCAGCAGCCGCGGGACTAGCGGGAGGAACGAGCAGTACTTC.

There are many counts of this clonotype. The chain joins TRBV7-2 to TRBJ1-3, with TRBD1 matching 8 bases. With V trimmed by 5 bases and J by 0 bases, 6 bases remained unmatched. CDR3 length: 16 amino acids. Per germline, CDR1 SGHTA and CDR2 FQGNSA. CDR3 in DNA: TGTGCCAGCAGCCCGGACAGGGTCCGCTCTGGAAACACCATATATTTT. This sequence encodes CASSPDRVRSGNTIYF.

The chain carries TRBV7-2 and TRBJ2-7, with TRBD1 matching 7 bases. With 3 bases clipped from V and 7 bases from J, the junction kept 12 bases outside the gene matches. In germline, CDR1 is SGHTA, CDR2 FQGNSA. The CDR3 has 15 amino acids. The CDR3 nucleotides read TGTGCCAGCAGCTTGGCCGGGACAGCCGAGGAGGAGCAGTACTTC. This encodes CASSLAGTAEEEQYF.

This clonotype has only a few counts. One junction end does not reproduce the germline sequence, and a read error may be involved. This chain links TRBV28 with TRBJ1-1; D is perhaps TRBD1 (6 bases). The CDR3 consists of 14 residues. In germline, CDR1 is MDHEN, CDR2 SYDVKM. The DNA for the CDR3 is TGCGCCAGCAGTGACGGGGGCCCTCTCCCTGAAGCTTTCTTT. Translation: CASSDGGPLPEAFF.

V is TRBV5-2 and J is TRBJ1-4; the table assigns TRBD1, which was not confirmed against the DNA. TRBV5-2 is reported as a pseudogene. CDR3 size: 11 residues. The CDR3 sequence is CASNPTGGLFF. Here the CDR3 DNA reads TGTGCCAGCAACCCCACAGGGGGACTGTTTTTT.

The chain is built from TRBV2 and TRBJ2-7; 8 bases are a match to TRBD1. From germline, CDR1 is SNHLY and CDR2 FYNNEI. Unmatched junction bases numbered 7, after V lost 6 bases and J lost 6 bases. This CDR3 is built from 13 residues. The CDR3 loop reads CASREGQAPEQYF. The CDR3 DNA reads TGTGCCAGCAGGGAGGGACAGGCCCCCGAGCAGTACTTC. The full variable domain, its missing parts supplied by reference TRBV2 and TRBJ2-7, is EPEVTQTPSHQVTQMGQEVILRCVPISNHLYFYWYRQILGQKVEFLVSFYNNEISEKSEIFDDQFSVERPDGSNFTLKIRSTKLEDSAMYFCASREGQAPEQYFGPGTRLTVT.

The sample holds many counts of this clonotype. This rearrangement joins TRBV5-1 to TRBJ1-1; possibly TRBD1 for D (5 bases). The ends were cut back, 4 bases at V and 1 base at J, with 8 bases in the middle. This CDR3 contains 13 residues. From germline, CDR1 is SGHRS and CDR2 YFSETQ. The CDR3 sequence is CASSPRENTEAFF. The CDR3 DNA reads TGCGCCAGCAGCCCCAGGGAGAACACTGAAGCTTTCTTT.

This chain links TRBV20-1 with TRBJ2-5; D is uncertain. Trimming removed 3 bases from V and 5 bases from J, with 19 bases in between. The CDR3 spans 15 residues. Germline loops: CDR1 DFQATT, CDR2 SNEGSKA (reference sequence). CDR3 sequence reads: CSASITDGVAETQYF. As DNA, the CDR3 is TGCAGTGCTAGCATTACCGACGGCGTCGCCGAGACCCAGTACTTC.

The chain employs TRBV20-1 and TRBJ2-7; 10 nucleotides align to TRBD2. This CDR3 comprises 14 residues. J lost 2 bases, V lost 6 bases, and 7 bases had no gene match. Germline assignment: CDR1 DFQATT and CDR2 SNEGSKA (reference sequence). The CDR3 DNA reads as TGCAGTGCCCCACTCAGCGGGAGGGCCTACGAGCAGTACTTC. Its translation: CSAPLSGRAYEQYF.

The chain recombines TRBV7-2 with TRBJ1-2, with no clear D. Trimming took off 6 bases at V and 4 bases at J, with 9 bases between the two ends. The CDR3 is 12 residues long. Germline assignment: CDR1 SGHTA and CDR2 FQGNSA. CDR3 sequence reads: CASRSGPYGYTF. The DNA for the CDR3 is TGTGCCAGCAGGTCCGGGCCCTATGGCTACACCTTC.

CDR3 region: CATSRDLYRGAFF. CDR3 DNA: TGTGCCACCAGCAGAGATCTGTACAGGGGGGCTTTCTTT. The gene calls are TRBV15 and TRBJ1-1, with TRBD1 identical over 8 bases. The CDR3 loop spans 13 amino acids. Germline V gene lookup returns CDR1 LNHNV and CDR2 YYDKDF (reference sequence). Trimming took 0 bases from V and 11 from J; bases not matched to a gene: 5.

The table lists this clonotype with many counts. The chain combines TRBV2 with TRBJ2-5; D might be TRBD2 (6 bases). V lost 5 bases and J 3 bases, leaving 7 bases between the germline ends. Germline CDR1 SNHLY, CDR2 FYNNEI. The CDR3 runs 12 residues. The CDR3 is CASSWGEETQYF. The CDR3 nucleotides are TGTGCCAGCAGTTGGGGGGAAGAGACCCAGTACTTC.

Ten or more counts support this clonotype. Germline and junction disagree at one end, which may indicate a read error. The chain couples TRBV7-7 to TRBJ2-5, with TRBD1 identical over 10 bases. Germline V gene sequence: CDR1 SSHAT, CDR2 FNYEAQ (reference sequence). This CDR3 has 14 residues. The DNA of the CDR3 is TGTGCTAGCAGCCCAGGGACAGGGGAACAGACCCAGTACTTC. Encoded protein: CASSPGTGEQTQYF.

The V and J genes are TRBV2 and TRBJ1-2, with D possibly being TRBD1 (6 bases). The V gene's germline CDR1 is SNHLY and CDR2 FYNNEI. The CDR3 consists of 14 residues. Between the trimmed V and J ends, which lost 5 bases and 8 bases, there was a span of 18 bases. The CDR3 coding sequence is TGTGCCAGCAGTTTAGGAGGCAGGGGAGGCGGCTACACCTTC. It encodes CASSLGGRGGGYTF.